This T cell receptor (beta chain) was documented in a study of CD8 T cells in ankylosing spondylitis. Overall study results and limits: Characteristic of ankylosing spondylitis blood, it appeared, was a TCR beta motif comprising eight highly homologous variants.

Quantitative 5'-RACE with molecular barcodes produced the TCR beta libraries. TCRdb redid the calling of the 5' RACE reads with MiXCR, one entry per CDR3 protein. The sample records about 510,000 distinct CDR3 sequences, roughly 5.2% being singletons. This clonotype was seen repeatedly, ten times or more. Its antigen is unidentified. Germline CDR1 and CDR2: SGHRS and YFSETQ. CDR3 length equals 13 residues. V lost 4 bases, J lost 10 bases, and 7 bases stayed unmatched. This chain connects TRBV5-1 to TRBJ1-2; 10 bases agree with TRBD1. Source material: blood, either unsorted or a sorted T cell fraction (not recorded which). The origin of this receptor is a male donor with ankylosing spondylitis. The CDR3 reads CASSDRDRGAYTF. CDR3 coding DNA: TGCGCCAGCAGCGACCGGGACAGGGGAGCCTACACCTTC.